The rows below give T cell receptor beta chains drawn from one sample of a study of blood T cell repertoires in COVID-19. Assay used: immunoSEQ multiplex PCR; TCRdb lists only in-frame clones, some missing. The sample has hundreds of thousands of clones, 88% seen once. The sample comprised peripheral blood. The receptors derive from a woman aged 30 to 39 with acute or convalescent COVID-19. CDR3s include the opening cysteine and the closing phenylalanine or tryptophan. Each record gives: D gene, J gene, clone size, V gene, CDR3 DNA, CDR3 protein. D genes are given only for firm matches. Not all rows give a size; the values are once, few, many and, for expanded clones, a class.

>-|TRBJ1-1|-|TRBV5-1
TGCGCCAGCAATTCAGGGCGATCGAACACTGAAGCTTTCTTT
CASNSGRSNTEAFF
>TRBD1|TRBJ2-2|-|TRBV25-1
TGTGCCAGCAGGACAACAGGGGGCATAGGGACCGGGGAGCTGTTTTTT
CASRTTGGIGTGELFF
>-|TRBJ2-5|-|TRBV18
TGTGCCAGCTCACTGGGGAGCTGGGAGACCCAGTACTTC
CASSLGSWETQYF
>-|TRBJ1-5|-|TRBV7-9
TGTGCCAGCAGCGATCCAGGGTCCGGTCAGCCCCAGCATTTT
CASSDPGSGQPQHF
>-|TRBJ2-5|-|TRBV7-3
TGTGCCAGCAGCTCTCACGGTAACCAAGAGACCCAGTACTTC
CASSSHGNQETQYF
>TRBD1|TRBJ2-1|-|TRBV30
TGTGCCTGGAAGGGACAGGGAAACAATGAGCAGTTCTTC
CAWKGQGNNEQFF
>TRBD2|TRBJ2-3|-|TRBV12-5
TGTGCTAGTGGACCACGGACTAGCGGGAGTGCAGATACGCAGTATTTT
CASGPRTSGSADTQYF
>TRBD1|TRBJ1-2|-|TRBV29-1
TGCAGCGTTTGGGGACAGGAAGACTATGGCTACACCTTC
CSVWGQEDYGYTF
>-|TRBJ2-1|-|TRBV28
TGTGCCAGCAGTTCACCGGACTACCTTGGCAATGAGCAGTTCTTC
CASSSPDYLGNEQFF
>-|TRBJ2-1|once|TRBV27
TGTGCCAGCAGATACGACGGGAGCTCCTACAATGAGCAGTTCTTC
CASRYDGSSYNEQFF
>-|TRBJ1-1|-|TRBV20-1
TGCAGTTACAGGGTCGGTACTGAAGCTTTCTTT
CSYRVGTEAFF
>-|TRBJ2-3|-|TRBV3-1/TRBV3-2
TGTGCCAGCAGCCAGAGTCTTCACACAGATACGCAGTATTTT
CASSQSLHTDTQYF
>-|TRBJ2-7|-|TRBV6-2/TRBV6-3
TGTGCCAGCAGTTACTCCCCAGGTCCCTACGAGCAGTACTTC
CASSYSPGPYEQYF
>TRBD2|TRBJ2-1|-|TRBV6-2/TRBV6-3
TGTGCCAGCAGTTACAGTCTAGCGGGGGTAGGGTATGAGCAGTTCTTC
CASSYSLAGVGYEQFF
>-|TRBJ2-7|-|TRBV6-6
TGTGCCAGCTTTGGGACAAACTCCTACGAGCAGTACTTC
CASFGTNSYEQYF
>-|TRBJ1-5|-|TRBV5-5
TGTGCCAGCAGCTTTGCGGGGATTGATCAGCCCCAGCATTTT
CASSFAGIDQPQHF
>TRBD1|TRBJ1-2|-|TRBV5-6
TGTGCCAGCAGCTTGGACAGGGGAGACTATGGCTACACCTTC
CASSLDRGDYGYTF
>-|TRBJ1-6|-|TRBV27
TGTGCCAGCAGTTTAGGTAGCTCCTATAATTCACCCCTCCACTTT
CASSLGSSYNSPLHF
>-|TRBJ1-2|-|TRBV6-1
TGTGCCAGCAGTGAACGCGACAGATCTAACTATGGCTACACCTTC
CASSERDRSNYGYTF
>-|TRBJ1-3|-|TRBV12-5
TGTGCTAGTGGTTTGGTACAGGGAACCGGAAACACCATATATTTT
CASGLVQGTGNTIYF
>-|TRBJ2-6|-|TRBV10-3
TGTGCCATCAGTGAGGACAGCCCCATCTCTGGGGCCAACGTCCTGACTTTC
CAISEDSPISGANVLTF
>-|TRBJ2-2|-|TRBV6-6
TGTGCCAGCAGTTACTCGCGGTTGAACACCGGGGAGCTGTTTTTT
CASSYSRLNTGELFF
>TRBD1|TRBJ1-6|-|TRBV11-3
TGTGCCAGCAGCTTGGGACAGGAAAATTCACCCCTCCACTTT
CASSLGQENSPLHF
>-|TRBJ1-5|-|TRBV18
TGTGCCAGCTCAGAAGGGGCGGGGGCGGTTTATCAGCCCCAGCATTTT
CASSEGAGAVYQPQHF
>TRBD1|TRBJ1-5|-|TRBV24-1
TGTGCCACCAGTGATGGGACAGGAGGATTAGATCAGCCCCAGCATTTT
CATSDGTGGLDQPQHF
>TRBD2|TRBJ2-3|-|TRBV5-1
TGCGCCAGCAGCTTGGGTAGCGGGGGGAGCACAGATACGCAGTATTTT
CASSLGSGGSTDTQYF
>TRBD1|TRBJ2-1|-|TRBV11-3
TGTGCCAGCAGCTTAGGCTGGGGACAGGCCCTCAATGAGCAGTTCTTC
CASSLGWGQALNEQFF
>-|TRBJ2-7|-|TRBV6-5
TGTGCCAGCAGTTACTCAGGGGTCGGCGAGCAGTACTTC
CASSYSGVGEQYF
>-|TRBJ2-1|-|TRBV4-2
TGTGCCAGCAGCCAAGATCTAGGCCCCCCAGACAATGAGCAGTTCTTC
CASSQDLGPPDNEQFF
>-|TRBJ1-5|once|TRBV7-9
TGTGCCAGCAGCTTATTCGGGGGGGTTAGCAATCAGCCCCAGCATTTT
CASSLFGGVSNQPQHF
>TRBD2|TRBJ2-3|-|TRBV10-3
TGTGCCATCAGTGGTTCCGGGACTAGCGGCGCCTTACGAGGCACAGATACGCAGTATTTT
CAISGSGTSGALRGTDTQYF
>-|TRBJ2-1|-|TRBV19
TGTGCCAGTAGTAGTCCTTGGGCAGGGGACGGGGAGCAGTTCTTC
CASSSPWAGDGEQFF
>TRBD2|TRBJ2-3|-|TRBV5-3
TGTGCCAGAAGCTTGGGACTAGCGGGACCCACAGATACGCAGTATTTT
CARSLGLAGPTDTQYF
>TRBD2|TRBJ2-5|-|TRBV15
TGTGCCACCAGAGGACTAGCGGGAGGTATAGAGACCCAGTACTTC
CATRGLAGGIETQYF
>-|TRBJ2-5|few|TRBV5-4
TGTGCCAGCAGCCCCGGGTTATCGTACGAGACCCAGTACTTC
CASSPGLSYETQYF
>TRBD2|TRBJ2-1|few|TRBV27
TGTGCCAGCAGTTCCCCTAGCGGGAACTACAATGAGCAGTTCTTC
CASSSPSGNYNEQFF
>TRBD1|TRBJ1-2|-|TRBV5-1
TGCGCCAGCAGCCTGGGACAGGGGGCGCCCGGCTACACCTTC
CASSLGQGAPGYTF
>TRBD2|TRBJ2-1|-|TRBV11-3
TGTGCCAGCATCTACGTGGCGGCCGGGGGGGAGCAGTTCTTC
CASIYVAAGGEQFF
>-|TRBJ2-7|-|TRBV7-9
TGTGCCAGCAGCTTAGGGACAGACCCCTACGAGCAGTACTTC
CASSLGTDPYEQYF
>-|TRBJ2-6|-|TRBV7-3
TGTGCCAGCAGCGAGGGGGCGGGGGGGGCCAACGTCCTGACTTTC
CASSEGAGGANVLTF
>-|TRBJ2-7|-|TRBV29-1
TGCAGCGTTGAGGGAGGGGGCTACGAGCAGTACTTC
CSVEGGGYEQYF
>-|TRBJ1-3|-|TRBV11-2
TGTGCCAGCAGCCCCAGGGTAGGGGGAAACACCATATATTTT
CASSPRVGGNTIYF